The 21 T cell receptor beta chains reported below all come from one sample, sequenced in a study of CD4+ T cells in melanoma. The protocol was immunoSEQ multiplex PCR, while the TCRdb copy is restricted to in-frame clones and leaves out a portion. The sample includes about 54,000 clones, approximately 70% seen only once; the top ten take under 5.5%. The sequencing input was tumor tissue. The receptors shown here come from a human donor with melanoma.

The CDR3 region is CASSLERSLVYTF. The CDR3 DNA reads as TGTGCCAGCAGCTTAGAACGGTCCCTTGTCTACACCTTC. The V and J genes are TRBV11-2 and TRBJ1-2; no firm D call. Germline CDR1 SGHAT, CDR2 FQNNGV. V was pared by 0 bases and J by 10 bases, with 12 bases between. The CDR3 consists of 13 residues.

The genes are TRBV28 and TRBJ2-7; 14 bases fit TRBD2. Germline CDR1 MDHEN, CDR2 SYDVKM. V shed 4 bases and J 2 bases; nucleotides not matched to a gene: 13. The CDR3 extends over 19 amino acids. The DNA for the CDR3 is TGTGCCAGCAGTTCCCCTCGACTAGCGGGGGGGAGGGGGGCCTACGAGCAGTACTTC. Its protein product is CASSSPRLAGGRGAYEQYF.

The chain has TRBV7-2 and TRBJ2-2; D may match TRBD1 or TRBD2 (5 bases each). Germline CDR1 and CDR2: SGHTA and FQGNSA. The CDR3 loop spans 14 amino acids. The V end was cut by 5 bases, the J end by 5 bases, with 12 bases between. The CDR3 loop reads CASSRGVGTGELFF. In DNA, the CDR3 is TGTGCCAGCAGCAGGGGAGTTGGAACCGGGGAGCTGTTTTTT.

This chain connects TRBV4-1 to TRBJ1-2; 11 nucleotides line up with TRBD1. Germline V gene sequence: CDR1 MGHRA, CDR2 YSYEKL. This CDR3 has 18 amino acids. The J segment lost 3 bases and the V segment lost 3 bases, leaving 12 bases of the junction unmatched. CDR3 region: CASSHLPFPGQGDYGYTF. The CDR3 region has the DNA TGCGCCAGCAGCCACTTACCGTTCCCGGGACAGGGGGACTATGGCTACACCTTC.

A note on this clone: Other DNA sequences in this sample translate to the same CDR3. The rearrangement joins TRBV9 to TRBJ1-3, with a tentative D call TRBD1 (5 bases). The CDR3 extends over 13 amino acids. Germline V gene lookup returns CDR1 SGDLS and CDR2 YYNGEE. Trimming took 4 bases from V and 3 from J, leaving 8 bases between them. The CDR3 region has the DNA TGTGCCAGCAGCCCTCAGGGTGGAAACACCATATATTTT. Translated, it gives CASSPQGGNTIYF.

The rearrangement uses TRBV9 and TRBJ2-7; D call uncertain. V lost 3 bases and J 0 bases, leaving 7 bases between the germline ends. Germline V gene sequence: CDR1 SGDLS, CDR2 YYNGEE. CDR3 length: 13 residues. CDR3: CASSGTDSYEQYF. For the CDR3, the DNA is TGTGCCAGCAGCGGAACTGACTCCTACGAGCAGTACTTC.

The CDR3 bases are TGTGCCAGCACCGGGGACAGTTATAATTCACCCCTCCACTTT. Translated, it gives CASTGDSYNSPLHF. The chain combines TRBV18 with TRBJ1-6; 7 bases align to TRBD1. This CDR3 comprises 14 residues. The germline gives CDR1 KGHSH, CDR2 LQKENI. V was pared by 8 bases and J by 4 bases, with 5 bases of the junction left unmatched.

The CDR3 DNA reads TGTGCCAGCAGTACCCCCGGGACAGGGGGCACTGAAGCTTTCTTT. As protein: CASSTPGTGGTEAFF. The chain joins TRBV6-6 to TRBJ1-1; 11 positions match TRBD1. CDR1 and CDR2 (germline): MNHNY, SVGAGI (reference sequence). The CDR3 consists of 15 residues. The junction had 6 bases not matched to a gene; V was cut back by 5 bases and J by 4 bases.

Details on this clone: Since a much larger clone is just one base distant, this may be a read error. The rearrangement joins TRBV5-1 to TRBJ2-2; D gene ambiguous. Trimming shortened V by 2 bases and J by 3 bases, and 2 bases separated the two germline ends. The germline CDR1 and CDR2 sequences are SGHRS and YFSETQ. The CDR3 length is 12 residues. CDR3 DNA sequence: TGCGCCAGCAGCTTAGACACCGGGGAGCTGTTTTTT. Protein: CASSLDTGELFF.

V is TRBV5-1 and J is TRBJ1-4, with 7 bases aligning to TRBD1. The CDR3 loop spans 14 amino acids. V trimming: 4 bases; J trimming: 7 bases; junction bases outside the gene matches: 7. In germline, CDR1 is SGHRS, CDR2 YFSETQ. CDR3 bases: TGCGCCAGCAGCCCCGGACAGGCGACTGAAAAACTGTTTTTT. It translates to CASSPGQATEKLFF.

The chain carries TRBV19 and TRBJ1-5, with D uncertain. The CDR3 is 17 residues long. The V gene lost 4 bases and the J gene lost 0 bases, with 16 bases spanning the gap. The germline gives CDR1 LNHDA, CDR2 SQIVND (reference sequence). CDR3 in amino acids: CASSTKAAFYSNQPQHF. CDR3 sequence (DNA): TGTGCCAGTAGTACTAAAGCCGCATTCTATAGCAATCAGCCCCAGCATTTT.

In its sample, this clone was seen once. V and J are TRBV7-2 and TRBJ1-4; the match to TRBD1 covers 9 bases. The CDR3 runs 16 residues. The V segment lost 6 bases and the J segment 8 bases; nucleotides outside the gene matches: 13. Germline V lookup: CDR1 SGHTA, CDR2 FQGNSA. In DNA form, the CDR3 reads TGTGCCAGCAGTCGACAATCTGGGACAGGGTTCGAAAAACTGTTTTTT. Protein product: CASSRQSGTGFEKLFF.

The chain uses TRBV6-5 and TRBJ1-6; unclear D gene. The germline V gene has CDR1 MNHEY and CDR2 SVGAGI. This CDR3 contains 14 residues. V lost 2 bases to trimming and J lost 3 bases, with 5 bases between them. CDR3 coding DNA: TGTGCCAGCAGTTACAGGGACTATAATTCACCCCTCCACTTT. Protein: CASSYRDYNSPLHF.

In nucleotides, the CDR3 is TGTGCCAGCAGCGTGAGGTCAGACTCTAAGGGGGATTCACCCCTCCACTTT. This codes for CASSVRSDSKGDSPLHF. The chain uses TRBV9 and TRBJ1-6; D possibly corresponds to TRBD1 (6 bases). Trimming shortened V by 2 bases and J by 8 bases, and 20 bases separated the two germline ends. Germline V lookup: CDR1 SGDLS, CDR2 YYNGEE. There are 17 residues in the CDR3.

The rearrangement uses TRBV9 and TRBJ1-4; no firm D call. Per the germline V gene, CDR1 is SGDLS and CDR2 is YYNGEE. Deletions cut 2 bases from V and 0 bases from J, with 11 bases between. The CDR3 loop spans 16 amino acids. CDR3 region: CASSVDARATNEKLFF. CDR3 nucleotides: TGTGCCAGCAGCGTGGACGCCCGCGCAACTAATGAAAAACTGTTTTTT.

The chain carries TRBV5-1 and TRBJ1-2, with TRBD1 matching over 9 bases. The J segment lost 3 bases and the V segment lost 4 bases, leaving 7 bases of the junction unmatched. CDR1 is SGHRS and CDR2 is YFSETQ in the germline V gene. This CDR3 has 15 amino acids. DNA for the CDR3: TGCGCCAGCAGCCCCGGACAGGGGTTCGACTATGGCTACACCTTC. It is translated as CASSPGQGFDYGYTF.

The J gene is TRBJ1-2, the V gene TRBV2; D is undetermined. The V gene lost 6 bases and the J gene lost 3 bases, with 14 bases spanning the gap. CDR3 length: 14 amino acids. Germline CDR1 is SNHLY and CDR2 is FYNNEI. The CDR3: CASRDGLGDYGYTF. For the CDR3, the DNA is TGTGCCAGCAGGGATGGTCTGGGAGACTATGGCTACACCTTC.

CDR3 DNA sequence: TGTGCCAGCAGTCCCACGGGGGTTTCGCCGAATTCACCCCTCCACTTT. It encodes CASSPTGVSPNSPLHF. This sequence joins TRBV6-4 and TRBJ1-6; D perhaps matches TRBD1 (5 bases). V was cut by 5 bases and J by 7 bases, with 18 bases left in between. The CDR3 loop spans 16 amino acids. Germline V CDR1 and CDR2: MRHNA, SNTAGT.

The rearrangement uses TRBV6-5 and TRBJ2-5; D call uncertain. V lost 0 bases and J lost 2, with 7 bases in between. The CDR3 contains 14 residues. Germline V CDR1 and CDR2: MNHEY, SVGAGI. The CDR3 protein is CASSYSIPQETQYF. The CDR3 DNA reads as TGTGCCAGCAGTTACTCGATCCCGCAAGAGACCCAGTACTTC.

V and J are TRBV4-2 and TRBJ2-7; D is unclear. The length of the CDR3 is 16 residues. Per the germline V gene, CDR1 is LGHNA and CDR2 is YNFKEQ. V was trimmed by 0 bases and J by 4 bases, leaving 16 bases between them. CDR3 residues: CASSQDGAGHLYEQYF. CDR3 nucleotide sequence: TGTGCCAGCAGCCAAGATGGAGCAGGTCATCTTTACGAGCAGTACTTC.

This chain uses TRBV5-4 with TRBJ2-7; D call uncertain. Germline CDR1 and CDR2: SGHNT and YYREEE (reference sequence). V dropped 0 bases and J dropped 2 bases, with 9 bases sitting between them. CDR3 length: 14 residues. CDR3 bases: TGTGCCAGCAGCTTGGCCCCGGCTACCTACGAGCAGTACTTC. Its translation is CASSLAPATYEQYF.